Shown below are 32 T cell receptor beta chains from a single sample sequenced in a study of cytomegalovirus exposure and HLA in healthy donors. The PCR employed 60 Vbeta primers together with 13 Jbeta primers. Sequencing was performed with immunoSEQ multiplex PCR; in TCRdb, only in-frame clones are kept and a portion is missing. The profile shows 65,000 to 95,000 clones, around 80% of them singletons. The sequenced sample was PBMCs. These receptors all come from a man under 40 in good health and CMV-seronegative.

The chain is built from TRBV10-3 and TRBJ2-3, with a tentative D call TRBD2 (6 bases). The CDR3 runs to 14 residues. Trimming pared 8 bases from V and 2 bases from J, leaving 14 bases between. Germline values: CDR1 ENHRY, CDR2 SYGVKD. Written as DNA, the CDR3 is TGTGCCATCCGAGGCGGGGCGGCCACAGATACGCAGTATTTT. Encoded protein: CAIRGGAATDTQYF.

V is TRBV29-1 and J is TRBJ1-5; D is undetermined. The CDR3 length is 13 residues. V shed 6 bases and J shed 4 bases, with 13 bases lying between them. Germline lookup yields CDR1 SQVTM and CDR2 ANQGSEA. The CDR3 spells CSVQVELNQPQHF. Written as DNA, the CDR3 is TGCAGCGTCCAGGTAGAGTTAAATCAGCCCCAGCATTTT. The complete variable domain, with remaining parts taken from reference TRBV29-1 and TRBJ1-5, reads SAVISQKPSRDICQRGTSLTIQCQVDSQVTMMFWYRQQPGQSLTLIATANQGSEATYESGFVIDKFPISRPNLTFSTLTVSNMSPEDSSIYLCSVQVELNQPQHFGDGTRLSIL.

The V call is TRBV5-1, the J call TRBJ2-3; 8 nucleotides match TRBD2. In germline, CDR1 is SGHRS, CDR2 YFSETQ. Germline trimming cut 0 bases from V and 0 bases from J; bases unmatched to any gene: 9. CDR3 length: 18 residues. In nucleotides, the CDR3 is TGCGCCAGCAGCTTGGCCCTTGCTAGCGGGCTTAGCACAGATACGCAGTATTTT. Amino acid sequence: CASSLALASGLSTDTQYF.

The rearrangement joins TRBV7-8 to TRBJ1-3; 12 positions agree with TRBD1. Germline V gene sequence: CDR1 SGHVS, CDR2 FQNEAQ. The CDR3 consists of 14 residues. Trimming removed 10 bases from V and 8 bases from J; junction bases left unmatched: 9. For the CDR3, the DNA is TGTGCCACAGCGGGACAGGGGGCCCTGGACACCATATATTTT. Translation gives CATAGQGALDTIYF.

The genes are TRBV18 and TRBJ2-7, with 9 bases aligning to TRBD1. The CDR3 extends over 17 amino acids. Germline loops: CDR1 KGHSH, CDR2 LQKENI. Losses at the gene ends were 4 bases for V and 5 bases for J; bases not matched to a gene: 15. CDR3 protein: CASSRQSSGTGLDEQYF. The CDR3 bases are TGTGCCAGCTCACGGCAATCATCCGGGACAGGGCTCGACGAGCAGTACTTC.

This chain joins TRBV9 and TRBJ1-2; 7 bases line up with TRBD1. The germline V gene has CDR1 SGDLS and CDR2 YYNGEE. The CDR3 extends over 14 amino acids. Germline trimming cut 0 bases from V and 4 bases from J; bases unmatched to any gene: 3. CDR3 DNA sequence: TGTGCCAGCAGCGTAGGACAGGGAGGCTATGGCTACACCTTC. Its translation is CASSVGQGGYGYTF. Combining the CDR3 with reference TRBV9 and TRBJ1-2 gives the whole variable domain DSGVTQTPKHLITATGQRVTLRCSPRSGDLSVYWYQQSLDQGLQFLIQYYNGEERAKGNILERFSAQQFPDLHSELNLSSLELGDSALYFCASSVGQGGYGYTFGSGTRLTVV.

The chain couples TRBV7-2 to TRBJ2-7; D possibly corresponds to TRBD2 (7 bases). Germline CDR1 is SGHTA and CDR2 is FQGNSA. This CDR3 contains 16 residues. The V end was cut by 7 bases, the J end by 0 bases, with 19 bases between. The CDR3 DNA reads as TGTGCCAGCAAATCCCGGGGGGCGGGGTCCTCCTACGAGCAGTACTTC. Its translation: CASKSRGAGSSYEQYF.

This chain uses TRBV27 with TRBJ1-4; weak D call: TRBD1 (5 bases). V was cut by 3 bases and J by 5 bases, with 10 bases left in between. CDR3 length: 14 amino acids. Germline V CDR1 and CDR2: MNHEY, SMNVEV (reference sequence). The CDR3 DNA is TGTGCCAGCAGTTTCCCGGGGGAAAATGAAAAACTGTTTTTT. Translated: CASSFPGENEKLFF.

The chain couples TRBV10-1 to TRBJ2-3; 7 positions agree with TRBD1. The CDR3 extends over 13 amino acids. Germline V gene data show CDR1 as WNHNN and CDR2 as SYGVQD (reference sequence). V gave up 10 bases and J gave up 3 bases; unmatched junction bases: 7. CDR3 in amino acids: CATVDRVTDTQYF. CDR3 nucleotides: TGCGCCACCGTAGACAGGGTTACAGATACGCAGTATTTT.

CDR3 nucleotides: TGTGCTTATGCGGGAGGCAGGCAAGAGACCCAGTACTTC. Residues: CAYAGGRQETQYF. The J gene is TRBJ2-5, the V gene TRBV15; 8 nucleotides line up with TRBD2. The germline gives CDR1 LNHNV, CDR2 YYDKDF (reference sequence). The CDR3 sequence is 13 residues long.

The rearrangement joins TRBV2 to TRBJ2-5, with TRBD1 matching over 8 bases. The DNA end is more similar to TRBJ2-7, so the J call may be wrong. This CDR3 is 15 amino acids long. CDR1 SNHLY and CDR2 FYNNEI come from the germline V gene. In nucleotides, the CDR3 is TGTGCCAGCAGTTCTGCTCAGGGGGCCGCCTACGAGCAGTACTTC. Its translation: CASSSAQGAAYEQYF.

The chain is built from TRBV7-2 and TRBJ2-3; D gene ambiguous. Germline V gives CDR1 SGHTA, CDR2 FQGNSA. V was pared by 2 bases and J by 2 bases, with 11 bases between. This CDR3 spans 15 amino acids. DNA of the CDR3: TGTGCCAGCAGCTTATCTTTAATTTCCACAGATACGCAGTATTTT. This sequence encodes CASSLSLISTDTQYF.

V is TRBV7-2 and J is TRBJ2-7; 9 bases agree with TRBD1. CDR3 size: 15 residues. Germline values: CDR1 SGHTA, CDR2 FQGNSA. V lost 5 bases, J lost 6 bases, and 11 bases stayed unmatched. The CDR3 nucleotides read TGTGCCAGCAGCGTGGGACAGGGCCTCGTGGTCGAGCAGTACTTC. It codes for CASSVGQGLVVEQYF.

The CDR3 region is CAISVGLAAGYEQYF. The CDR3 bases are TGTGCCATCAGTGTGGGACTAGCGGCGGGCTACGAGCAGTACTTC. The chain recombines TRBV10-3 with TRBJ2-7, with 11 bases that match TRBD2. CDR3 length equals 15 residues. The germline gives CDR1 ENHRY, CDR2 SYGVKD. Trimming took 4 bases from V and 3 from J; bases not matched to a gene: 5.

The chain carries TRBV7-2 and TRBJ2-7, with D possibly being TRBD2 (5 bases). With 5 bases removed from V and 4 bases from J, the gap between germline ends came to 9 bases. This CDR3 has 12 residues. Germline CDR1 is SGHTA and CDR2 is FQGNSA. The CDR3 is CASSAGLYEQYF. The CDR3 nucleotides are TGTGCCAGCAGCGCCGGACTGTACGAGCAGTACTTC.

The chain links TRBV7-9 to TRBJ1-1, with D possibly being TRBD1 (6 bases). CDR1 and CDR2 (germline): SEHNR, FQNEAQ (reference sequence). V was cut by 5 bases and J by 6 bases, with 13 bases left in between. The CDR3 is made up of 13 amino acids. The CDR3 region is CASSETGLAEAFF. The CDR3 DNA follows: TGTGCCAGCAGCGAAACAGGGCTGGCTGAAGCTTTCTTT.

V gene TRBV7-2 combines with J gene TRBJ2-7; TRBD2 matches 8 bases. Germline lookup yields CDR1 SGHTA and CDR2 FQGNSA. V gave up 3 bases and J gave up 6 bases; unmatched junction bases: 7. This CDR3 has 14 amino acids. The chain's CDR3 is CASSFRRGEGEQYF. The CDR3 DNA reads as TGTGCCAGCAGCTTCCGGCGGGGGGAGGGCGAGCAGTACTTC.

The V call is TRBV10-2, the J call TRBJ2-1; 11 nucleotides agree with TRBD2. The CDR3 totals 16 residues. In germline, CDR1 is WSHSY, CDR2 SAAADI. V was pared by 4 bases and J by 5 bases, with 7 bases of the junction left unmatched. The DNA of the CDR3 is TGCGCCAGCAGTGGGGCGACTAGCGGGGACCACAATGAGCAGTTCTTC. This gives the protein CASSGATSGDHNEQFF.

The genes are TRBV7-9 and TRBJ1-3; maybe TRBD1 (6 bases). CDR3 length: 15 amino acids. Germline loops: CDR1 SEHNR, CDR2 FQNEAQ (reference sequence). V was shortened by 5 bases and J by 0 bases, with 11 bases between the two germline ends. The CDR3 DNA reads as TGTGCCAGCAGCCTGGACAGCCTCTCTGGAAACACCATATATTTT. It translates to CASSLDSLSGNTIYF.

CDR3 sequence reads: CASSRSNGGAMGEQFF. CDR3 DNA sequence: TGTGCCAGCAGCCGATCCAACGGGGGGGCCATGGGTGAGCAGTTCTTC. V gene TRBV7-2 combines with J gene TRBJ2-1; 8 bases line up with TRBD2. The CDR3 loop spans 16 amino acids. Germline V CDR1 and CDR2: SGHTA, FQGNSA. V shed 5 bases, J shed 9 bases, and the junction held 15 bases outside the gene matches.

The V gene is TRBV19, the J gene TRBJ1-6; 9 bases line up with TRBD1. The CDR3 is 15 residues long. Looked up from germline, CDR1 is LNHDA and CDR2 is SQIVND (reference sequence). V lost 3 bases, J lost 7 bases, and 4 bases stayed unmatched. The CDR3, as DNA: TGTGCCAGTAGTATCGCTGGGACAGGGAATTCACCCCTCCACTTT. It yields the protein CASSIAGTGNSPLHF.

This chain joins TRBV30 and TRBJ1-6; 12 bases fit TRBD1. The CDR3 extends over 14 amino acids. Germline CDR1 is GTSNPN and CDR2 is SVGIG (reference sequence). Losses at the gene ends were 6 bases for V and 7 bases for J; bases not matched to a gene: 4. CDR3 DNA sequence: TGTGCCTGCCGGGACAGGGGGCAAAATTCACCCCTCCACTTT. It specifies CACRDRGQNSPLHF.

V usage is TRBV6-1 and J usage is TRBJ1-1; D is uncertain. Deletions cut 2 bases from V and 5 bases from J, with 15 bases between. Germline-derived CDR1 and CDR2 are MNHNS and SASEGT. The CDR3 runs 15 residues. Here the CDR3 reads CASSESRAGLTEAFF. The CDR3 DNA is TGTGCCAGCAGTGAATCGCGCGCCGGGTTGACTGAAGCTTTCTTT.

The rearrangement uses TRBV15 and TRBJ1-5; D gene unclear. The CDR3 runs 13 residues. V dropped 6 bases and J dropped 0 bases, with 6 bases sitting between them. Germline CDR1 LNHNV, CDR2 YYDKDF (reference sequence). For the CDR3, the DNA is TGTGCCACCAGGGAGGGTAGCAATCAGCCCCAGCATTTT. Amino acids: CATREGSNQPQHF.

The chain employs TRBV6-6 and TRBJ2-1, with a possible D match to TRBD1 (6 bases). Looked up from germline, CDR1 is MNHNY and CDR2 is SVGAGI (reference sequence). This CDR3 is 16 amino acids long. V was shortened by 5 bases and J by 2 bases, with 16 bases between the two germline ends. The CDR3 DNA sequence: TGTGCCAGCAGTCCTTTCGACAGGTTAGCCTACAATGAGCAGTTCTTC. Protein sequence: CASSPFDRLAYNEQFF.

The chain has TRBV19 and TRBJ2-3; 9 bases agree with TRBD2. The germline V gene encodes CDR1 LNHDA and CDR2 SQIVND (reference sequence). This CDR3 has 15 residues. With 6 bases clipped from V and 3 bases from J, the junction kept 7 bases outside the gene matches. The CDR3 region has the DNA TGTGCCAGTAGGGCGACTAGCGGTGGGACAGATACGCAGTATTTT. Translated, it gives CASRATSGGTDTQYF.

The chain combines TRBV7-8 with TRBJ2-5; D may be TRBD1 (7 bases). The V gene's germline CDR1 is SGHVS and CDR2 FQNEAQ. The CDR3 covers 16 residues. The V end was cut by 1 base, the J end by 6 bases, with 18 bases between. CDR3 coding DNA: TGTGCCAGCAGCTTAGTCCCTCGGACAGGAGGGAAGACCCAGTACTTC. Protein product: CASSLVPRTGGKTQYF.

J is TRBJ2-5 and V is TRBV30, with TRBD1 identical over 8 bases. Near its end, the DNA agrees better with TRBJ2-7, so the J call may be wrong. CDR1 is GTSNPN, CDR2 SVGIG, per germline (reference sequence). CDR3 size: 12 residues. The CDR3 nucleotides are TGTGCCTTGTGGACAGGGTGGGGCGAGCAGTACTTC. Amino acid sequence: CALWTGWGEQYF.

The V and J genes are TRBV27 and TRBJ1-6, with TRBD1 matching over 9 bases. This CDR3 contains 14 residues. The V and J ends lost 7 bases and 7 bases, in that order; junction bases with no gene match: 5. Germline CDR1 reads MNHEY; CDR2 reads SMNVEV (reference sequence). CDR3 loop: CASTSGTGNSPLHF. The CDR3, as DNA: TGTGCCAGCACCTCCGGGACAGGGAATTCACCCCTCCACTTT.

This clone was recorded once. The chain combines TRBV25-1 with TRBJ2-1; TRBD2 is a possible D gene (5 bases). Germline loops: CDR1 MGHDK, CDR2 SYGVNS. V lost 8 bases and J lost 4, with 15 bases in between. The CDR3 spans 14 residues. The DNA of the CDR3 is TGTGCCAGCGCCGGTGGTAGCGTTTACAATGAGCAGTTCTTC. Encoded protein: CASAGGSVYNEQFF.

The chain is built from TRBV4-2 and TRBJ1-1; 8 bases align to TRBD1. The V segment lost 4 bases and the J segment 11 bases; nucleotides outside the gene matches: 18. The germline CDR1 and CDR2 sequences are LGHNA and YNFKEQ. There are 16 residues in the CDR3. This CDR3 is CASSPPGQGLALTAFF. In nucleotides, the CDR3 is TGTGCCAGCAGCCCCCCCGGACAGGGTCTTGCGTTAACGGCTTTCTTT.

This clone was seen a few times. This sequence joins TRBV7-9 and TRBJ1-2; 9 bases line up with TRBD1. This CDR3 has 14 amino acids. The V gene end was trimmed by 3 bases and the J gene end by 4 bases; junction bases not matched to a gene: 3. Looked up from germline, CDR1 is SEHNR and CDR2 is FQNEAQ (reference sequence). This CDR3 is CASSFPGQGYGYTF. In DNA form, the CDR3 reads TGTGCCAGCAGCTTTCCGGGACAGGGCTATGGCTACACCTTC.